This TCR beta chain was captured by sequencing in a study of shared clonotypes between healthy human individuals. Study outcomes and limitations: Naive subsets generally exceeded memory subsets in estimated richness.

CD45RO-negative, CCR7-selected cells formed the naive CD8 fraction, which excluded terminally differentiated effector memory CD45RA+ cells. About this clone itself: Its specificity is not known.

This CDR3 is built from 13 residues. With 4 bases removed from V and 2 bases from J, the gap between germline ends came to 10 bases. In germline, CDR1 is SGHDT, CDR2 YYEEEE. Clones were read by immunoSEQ multiplex PCR, and TCRdb kept only the in-frame ones, dropping some. The data hold about 750,000 clones, with more than 85% observed a single time. The sample comprised naive CD8+ T cells sorted from blood. The receptor's source is a man aged 25 to 45 in good health. This rearrangement joins TRBV5-6 to TRBJ2-7; no firm D call. The CDR3 DNA is TGTGCCAGCAGCCCGGGCAGAGCCTACGAGCAGTACTTC. This gives the protein CASSPGRAYEQYF. Full variable domain (outside the CDR3, taken from reference TRBV5-6 and TRBJ2-7): DAGVTQSPTHLIKTRGQQVTLRCSPKSGHDTVSWYQQALGQGPQFIFQYYEEEERQRGNFPDRFSGHQFPNYSSELNVNALLLGDSALYLCASSPGRAYEQYFGPGTRLTVT.